This T cell receptor beta chain was documented in a study of T-cell reconstitution after alpha-beta-depleted transplantation in children. Germline CDR1 reads KGHDR; CDR2 reads SFDVKD. This CDR3 has 14 amino acids. J was trimmed by 11 bases and V by 9 bases; bases with no gene match: 15. The TCRbeta library was prepared with unique molecular identifiers. TCRdb passed the PCR reads through MiXCR, listing each CDR3 protein once. The sample yields approximately 640,000 distinct CDR3 sequences, roughly 17% seen once. The sequence was collected from a human donor who donated a stem cell graft to a child with acute myeloid leukemia. The chain recombines TRBV24-1 with TRBJ1-5; TRBD1 aligns across 7 bases. Sample: PBMCs from the stem cell graft donor, taken from the stem cell graft. The CDR3 DNA is TGTGCCACCCGTGGGTCAGGGGAGCAGGGGGCCCAGCATTTT. Translated, it gives CATRGSGEQGAQHF.